This entry concerns a single T cell receptor beta chain. The sample is drawn from a study of Ad26.COV2.S vaccination and SARS-CoV-2 variants. Looking at the study overall: Ad26.COV2.S arm of COV1001 included the donor.

Treatment: some 19 received Ad26.COV2.S at low or high dose, single or two shots; roughly five received placebo; per-sample allocation not given. The study sampled participants on day 63 after the first vaccine or placebo injection. The protocol was immunoSEQ multiplex PCR, while the TCRdb copy is restricted to in-frame clones and leaves out a portion. The repertoire holds 440,000 or so clones, with roughly 87% as singletons. J lost 10 bases, V lost 4 bases, and 16 bases had no gene match. This CDR3 contains 17 residues. CDR1 is SSHAT, CDR2 FNYEAQ, per germline (reference sequence). The rearrangement links TRBV7-7 to TRBJ2-1, with TRBD2 matching 10 bases. The clonotype comes from a person aged 18-65 years who received the Ad26.COV2.S COVID-19 vaccine or a placebo. The sequencing used peripheral blood, collected in a trial of Ad26.COV2.S vaccine versus placebo. The chain's CDR3 is CASSSQPGLASTREQFF. CDR3 in DNA: TGTGCCAGCAGCTCACAACCGGGACTAGCGTCAACACGAGAGCAGTTCTTC.